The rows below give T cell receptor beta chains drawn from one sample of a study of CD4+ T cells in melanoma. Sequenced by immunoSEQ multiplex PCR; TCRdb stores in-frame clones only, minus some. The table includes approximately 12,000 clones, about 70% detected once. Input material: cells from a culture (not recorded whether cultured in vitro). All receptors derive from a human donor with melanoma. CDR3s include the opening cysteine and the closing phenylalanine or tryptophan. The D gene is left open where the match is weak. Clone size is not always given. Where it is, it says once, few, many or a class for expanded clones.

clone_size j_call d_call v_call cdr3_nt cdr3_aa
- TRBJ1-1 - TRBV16 TGTGCCAGCAGCCCACGTGGTACTGAAGCTTTCTTT CASSPRGTEAFF
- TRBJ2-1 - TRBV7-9 TGTGCCAGCAGCGGCCTACAGGGCACTCACTACAATGAGCAGTTCTTC CASSGLQGTHYNEQFF
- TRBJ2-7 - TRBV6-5 TGTGTGGGGGGACAGAATTACGAGCAGTACTTC CVGGQNYEQYF
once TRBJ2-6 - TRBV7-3 TGTGCCAGCAGCTTACCCGAGCTCACTGGGGCCAACGTCCTGACTTTC CASSLPELTGANVLTF
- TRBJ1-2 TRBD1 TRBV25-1 TGTGCCAGCAGGGACAGGGGGCAGGGCTACACCTTC CASRDRGQGYTF
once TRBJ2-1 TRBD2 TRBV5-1 TGCGCCAGCAGCTTGGGCACGACTAGCGGAGGCTACAATGAGCAGTTCTTC CASSLGTTSGGYNEQFF
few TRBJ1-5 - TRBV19 TGTGCCAGTAGTAAGACGGGACAAGACCATCAGCCCCAGCATTTT CASSKTGQDHQPQHF
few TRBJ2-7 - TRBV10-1 TGCGCCAGCAGTGAGTCTGCCGCCCGAGAGCAGTACTTC CASSESAAREQYF
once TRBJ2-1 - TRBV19 TGTGCCAGTAGCGGGGATTACAATGAGCAGTTCTTC CASSGDYNEQFF
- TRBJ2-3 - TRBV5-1 TGCGCCAGCAGCCTTGGACTTTCTAACACAGATACGCAGTATTTT CASSLGLSNTDTQYF
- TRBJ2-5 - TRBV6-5 TGTGCCAGCGGTCGTAGGGGGGGGACTGCCCAGTACTTC CASGRRGGTAQYF
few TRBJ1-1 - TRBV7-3 TGTGCCAGCAGCTTATATGGGGCAATGTTGAACACTGAAGCTTTCTTT CASSLYGAMLNTEAFF
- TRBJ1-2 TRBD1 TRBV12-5 TGTGCTAGTGGTTTCCCCGACAGGGGGATCTATGGCTACACCTTC CASGFPDRGIYGYTF
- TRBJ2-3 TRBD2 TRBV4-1 TGCGCCAGCAGCTCTCGGACTAGCGGGGCAGATACGCAGTATTTT CASSSRTSGADTQYF
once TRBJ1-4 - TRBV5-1 TGCGCCAGCAGCGACAGCGCAACTAATGAAAAACTGTTTTTT CASSDSATNEKLFF
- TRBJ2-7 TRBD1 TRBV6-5 TGTGCCAGCAGACTCGGACAGGGTGCCTACGAGCAGTACTTC CASRLGQGAYEQYF
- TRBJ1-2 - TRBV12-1 TGTGCCAGCAGCCTCCAGGTGCCTAACTATGGCTACACCTTC CASSLQVPNYGYTF
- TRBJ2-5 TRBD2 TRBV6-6 TGTGCCAGCAGTGATGCTAGCGGGGGCAGAGAGACCCAGTACTTC CASSDASGGRETQYF
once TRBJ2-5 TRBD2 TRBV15 TGTGCCACCAGCAGAGAGAAGACTAGCGGGGCAGAGACCCAGTACTTC CATSREKTSGAETQYF
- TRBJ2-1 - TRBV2 TGTGCCAGCAGTGTCGGAGGAGAGCCTTACAATGAGCAGTTCTTC CASSVGGEPYNEQFF
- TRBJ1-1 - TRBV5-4 TGTGCCAGCAGCTTGTACGAGCGGTTGAACACTGAAGCTTTCTTT CASSLYERLNTEAFF
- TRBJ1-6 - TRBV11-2 TGTGCCAGCAGCGGTCGAAATAATTCACCCCTCCACTTT CASSGRNNSPLHF
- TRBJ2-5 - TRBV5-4 TGTGCCAGCAGCTTCCCAGGGACAGAGACCCAGTACTTC CASSFPGTETQYF
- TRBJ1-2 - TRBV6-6 TGTGCCAGCAGTGGCTCAGGGGACGGCTATGGCTACACCTTC CASSGSGDGYGYTF
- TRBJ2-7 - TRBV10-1 TGCGCCAGCGGGTCGGTGCCCGAGCAGTACTTC CASGSVPEQYF
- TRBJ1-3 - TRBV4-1 TGCGCCAGCAGCCACTATCGACAGGCGGCTAGCTCTGGAAACACCATATATTTT CASSHYRQAASSGNTIYF
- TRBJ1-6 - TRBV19 TGTGCCAGTAGTTTGGGGGTCCCTAATTCACCCCTCCACTTT CASSLGVPNSPLHF
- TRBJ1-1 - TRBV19 TGTGCCAGCCGGGGACCGTCAGTGAACACTGAAGCTTTCTTT CASRGPSVNTEAFF
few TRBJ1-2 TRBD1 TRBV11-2 TGTGCCAGCAGCCCGACGGGACAGGGAAATGGCTACACCTTC CASSPTGQGNGYTF
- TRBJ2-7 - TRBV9 TGTGCCAGCAGCGTAGATACAACCACCGAGCAGTACTTC CASSVDTTTEQYF
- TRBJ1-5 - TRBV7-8 TGTGCCAGCACCCGGGGGGGCCCAAATCAGCCCCAGCATTTT CASTRGGPNQPQHF
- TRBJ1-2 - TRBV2 TGTGCCAGCAGTGAACCCCATTTGGGTAACTATGGCTACACCTTC CASSEPHLGNYGYTF
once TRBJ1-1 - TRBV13 TGTGCCAGCAGCCCCGGACGGTTCACTGAAGCTTTCTTT CASSPGRFTEAFF
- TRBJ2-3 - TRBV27 TGTGCCAGCAGTTATACGGGTATCACTAGCACAGATACGCAGTATTTT CASSYTGITSTDTQYF
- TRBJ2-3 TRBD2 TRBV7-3 TGTGCCAGCAGCTACGGGACTAGCGGGGGCACAGATACGCAGTATTTT CASSYGTSGGTDTQYF
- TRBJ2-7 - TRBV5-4 TGTGCCAGCAGCCGCGGGACCGGCGGATTGGCCAACTCCTACGAGCAGTACTTC CASSRGTGGLANSYEQYF
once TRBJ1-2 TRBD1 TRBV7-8 TGTGCCAGCAGCTTGGGACAGGGTCGGAACCTATATGGCTACACCTTC CASSLGQGRNLYGYTF
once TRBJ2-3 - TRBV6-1 TGTGCCAGCAGAAGGATAGATACGCAGTATTTT CASRRIDTQYF
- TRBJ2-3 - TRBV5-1 TGCGCCAGCATGGTCGCAGGGCGCGTCGGGACGGCAGATACGCAGTATTTT CASMVAGRVGTADTQYF
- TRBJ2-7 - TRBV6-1 TGTGCCAGCAGTGAATCCGAGCTGTGGACAATGAATAACGAGCAGTACTTC CASSESELWTMNNEQYF